This note documents a single TCR beta chain sequence. After removal of 0 bases from V and 5 bases from J, the junction contained 11 bases not matched to a gene. The CDR3 runs 17 residues. CDR1 is MNHEY, CDR2 SMNVEV, per germline (reference sequence). The data derive from a study of T cell responses to AZD1222 COVID-19 vaccine. This table comes from immunoSEQ multiplex PCR, and its TCRdb copy is limited to in-frame clones, with some not included. The table has 110,000 to 150,000 clones, approximately 95% seen once. Here the sequenced sample was peripheral blood, taken on day 0 of MenACWY control vaccination. The receptor was isolated from an adult in good health. The chain links TRBV27 to TRBJ2-7; 9 nucleotides line up with TRBD1. CDR3 loop: CASSLSSMTGTGNEQYF. In DNA form, the CDR3 reads TGTGCCAGCAGTTTATCCTCAATGACCGGGACAGGGAACGAGCAGTACTTC.